Presented here are 9 T cell receptor beta chains from one specimen sequenced in a study of response to subunit inactivated influenza vaccine. TCRdb reprocessed the RT-PCR reads via MiXCR and lists one record per CDR3 protein. Altogether about 700,000 distinct CDR3 sequences are present, approximately 15% being singletons, with the ten largest covering 5.5% to 8%. The specimen was PBMCs from blood, collected around two weeks before vaccination. The receptors were sampled from a man in his forties or fifties who received an inactivated influenza vaccine.

This clonotype was picked up a small number of times. The chain uses TRBV19 and TRBJ2-2; TRBD2 might be the D (7 bases). With 3 bases removed from V and 0 bases from J, the gap between germline ends came to 17 bases. Germline V gene lookup returns CDR1 LNHDA and CDR2 SQIVND (reference sequence). CDR3 size: 18 residues. Here the CDR3 reads CASSMGRGGPTNTGELFF. The DNA of the CDR3 is TGTGCCAGTAGTATGGGGAGGGGGGGACCTACGAACACCGGGGAGCTGTTTTTT.

This clonotype occurred many times. V gene TRBV12-3 or TRBV12-4 combines with J gene TRBJ2-3, with 7 bases that match TRBD2. V lost 8 bases and J lost 2; bases outside the gene matches: 10. The CDR3 has 15 residues. The DNA for the CDR3 is TGTGCCAGCTCCCCAGGGAGGGCCTACACAGATACGCAGTATTTT. Amino acid sequence: CASSPGRAYTDTQYF.

The table lists this clonotype with many counts. This rearrangement joins TRBV15 to TRBJ2-3; D gene unclear. CDR1 and CDR2 (germline): LNHNV, YYDKDF (reference sequence). CDR3 length: 13 residues. Trimming left V 4 bases short and J 4 bases short, with 9 bases between. This CDR3 reads CATSKARADTQYF. The CDR3 DNA reads TGTGCCACCAGCAAAGCCCGTGCAGATACGCAGTATTTT.

This clonotype was recorded at least ten times. V gene TRBV7-2 combines with J gene TRBJ1-2; no reliable D call. Germline V gene data show CDR1 as SGHTA and CDR2 as FQGNSA. V was trimmed by 6 bases and J by 1 base, leaving 12 bases between them. The CDR3 sequence is 14 residues long. CDR3 in DNA: TGTGCCAGCAGTTTGGGCCGGTATAACTATGGCTACACCTTC. This sequence encodes CASSLGRYNYGYTF.

The V gene is TRBV29-1, the J gene TRBJ1-1; no reliable D call. Germline lookup yields CDR1 SQVTM and CDR2 ANQGSEA. V dropped 5 bases and J dropped 1 base, with 8 bases sitting between them. The length of the CDR3 is 12 residues. The CDR3 bases are TGCAGCGTTCTCGTGCAGAACACTGAAGCTTTCTTT. Protein sequence: CSVLVQNTEAFF. Filled out from reference TRBV29-1 and TRBJ1-1, the complete variable domain reads SAVISQKPSRDICQRGTSLTIQCQVDSQVTMMFWYRQQPGQSLTLIATANQGSEATYESGFVIDKFPISRPNLTFSTLTVSNMSPEDSSIYLCSVLVQNTEAFFGQGTRLTVV.

This clonotype was seen more than once but under ten times. This chain joins TRBV5-1 and TRBJ1-1; TRBD1 is a possible D gene (6 bases). V shed 2 bases and J shed 0 bases, with 11 bases lying between them. Germline V lookup: CDR1 SGHRS, CDR2 YFSETQ. The CDR3 sequence is 15 residues long. CDR3 protein: CASSFGQNLNTEAFF. The CDR3 DNA sequence: TGCGCCAGCAGCTTCGGACAGAACCTGAACACTGAAGCTTTCTTT.

This clonotype was recorded a few times. The chain joins TRBV29-1 to TRBJ2-7; 10 positions match TRBD2. Unmatched junction bases numbered 6, after V lost 4 bases and J lost 3 bases. Per the germline V gene, CDR1 is SQVTM and CDR2 is ANQGSEA. This CDR3 is 14 amino acids long. DNA of the CDR3: TGCAGCGTTGTGTTAACTAGCGGGAACTACGAGCAGTACTTC. Amino acids: CSVVLTSGNYEQYF.

This chain connects TRBV28 to TRBJ2-3; D call uncertain. Germline V gene data show CDR1 as MDHEN and CDR2 as SYDVKM. V was cut by 4 bases and J by 4 bases, with 9 bases left in between. CDR3 length: 13 residues. The CDR3 region has the DNA TGTGCCAGCAGTTCGGGCACCCCAGATACGCAGTATTTT. Amino acid sequence: CASSSGTPDTQYF. Combining the CDR3 with reference TRBV28 and TRBJ2-3 gives the whole variable domain DVKVTQSSRYLVKRTGEKVFLECVQDMDHENMFWYRQDPGLGLRLIYFSYDVKMKEKGDIPEGYSVSREKKERFSLILESASTNQTSMYLCASSSGTPDTQYFGPGTRLTVL.

V is TRBV5-1 and J is TRBJ2-5; the D is unclear. The length of the CDR3 is 14 residues. Germline V gene lookup returns CDR1 SGHRS and CDR2 YFSETQ. The V end was cut by 0 bases, the J end by 0 bases, with 6 bases between. The CDR3 sequence is CASSLGHDQETQYF. CDR3 sequence (DNA): TGCGCCAGCAGCTTGGGACACGACCAAGAGACCCAGTACTTC.